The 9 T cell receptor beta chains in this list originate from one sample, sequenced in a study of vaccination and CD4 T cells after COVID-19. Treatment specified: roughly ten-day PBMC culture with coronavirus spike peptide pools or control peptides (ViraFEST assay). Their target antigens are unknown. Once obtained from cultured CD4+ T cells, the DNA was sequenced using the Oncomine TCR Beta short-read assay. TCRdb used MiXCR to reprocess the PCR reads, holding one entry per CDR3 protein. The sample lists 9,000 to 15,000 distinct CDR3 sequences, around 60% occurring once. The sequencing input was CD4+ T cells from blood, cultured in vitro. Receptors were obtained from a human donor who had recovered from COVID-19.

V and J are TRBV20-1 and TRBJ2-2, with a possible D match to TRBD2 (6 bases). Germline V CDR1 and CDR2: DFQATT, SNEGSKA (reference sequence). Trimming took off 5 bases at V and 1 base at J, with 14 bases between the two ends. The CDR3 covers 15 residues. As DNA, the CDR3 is TGCAGTGCTCTCTGGGCCGGGGGGAACACCGGGGAGCTGTTTTTT. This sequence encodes CSALWAGGNTGELFF.

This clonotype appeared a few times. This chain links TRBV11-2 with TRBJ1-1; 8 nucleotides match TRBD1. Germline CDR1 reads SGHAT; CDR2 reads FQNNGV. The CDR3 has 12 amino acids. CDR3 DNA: TGTGCAACAGGGGGAGAGAACACTGAAGCTTTCTTT. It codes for CATGGENTEAFF.

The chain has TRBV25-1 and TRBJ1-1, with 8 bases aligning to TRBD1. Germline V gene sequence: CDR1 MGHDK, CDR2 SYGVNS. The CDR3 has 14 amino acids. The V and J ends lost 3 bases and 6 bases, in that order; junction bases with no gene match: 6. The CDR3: CASSEDRAFSEAFF. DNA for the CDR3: TGTGCCAGCAGTGAGGACAGGGCTTTCTCTGAAGCTTTCTTT.

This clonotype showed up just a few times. The CDR3 nucleotides read TGTGCCAGCAGCTCAACCGACGAGGGTCAGCCCCAGCATTTT. As protein: CASSSTDEGQPQHF. The rearrangement uses TRBV11-2 and TRBJ1-5; D gene uncertain. V was cut by 4 bases and J by 6 bases, with 13 bases left in between. The germline V gene has CDR1 SGHAT and CDR2 FQNNGV. This CDR3 is 14 amino acids long. The whole variable domain, remainder taken from reference TRBV11-2 and TRBJ1-5, is EAGVAQSPRYKIIEKRQSVAFWCNPISGHATLYWYQQILGQGPKLLIQFQNNGVVDDSQLPKDRFSAERLKGVDSTLKIQPAKLEDSAVYLCASSSTDEGQPQHFGDGTRLSIL.

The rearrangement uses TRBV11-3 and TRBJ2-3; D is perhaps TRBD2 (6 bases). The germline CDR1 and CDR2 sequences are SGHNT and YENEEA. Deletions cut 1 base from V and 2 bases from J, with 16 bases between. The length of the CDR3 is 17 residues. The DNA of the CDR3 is TGTGCCAGCAGCTTAGGTGGATCAGCGGGCTCCACAGATACGCAGTATTTT. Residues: CASSLGGSAGSTDTQYF.

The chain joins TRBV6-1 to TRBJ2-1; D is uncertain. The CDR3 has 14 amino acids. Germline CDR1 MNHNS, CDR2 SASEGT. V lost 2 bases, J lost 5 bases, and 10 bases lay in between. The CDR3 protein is CASSELGNNNEQFF. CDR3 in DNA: TGTGCCAGCAGTGAATTGGGGAATAACAATGAGCAGTTCTTC.

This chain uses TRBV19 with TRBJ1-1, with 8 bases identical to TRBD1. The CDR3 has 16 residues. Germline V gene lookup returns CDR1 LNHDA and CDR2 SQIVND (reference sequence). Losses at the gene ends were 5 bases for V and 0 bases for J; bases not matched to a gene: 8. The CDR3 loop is CASSPSTGVLNTEAFF. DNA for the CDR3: TGTGCCAGTAGTCCATCGACAGGGGTCTTGAACACTGAAGCTTTCTTT.

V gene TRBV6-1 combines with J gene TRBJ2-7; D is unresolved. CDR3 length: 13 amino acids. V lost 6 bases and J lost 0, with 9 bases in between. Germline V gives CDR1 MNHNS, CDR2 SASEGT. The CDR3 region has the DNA TGTGCCAGCAGCGAACGGAACTCCTACGAGCAGTACTTC. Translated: CASSERNSYEQYF.

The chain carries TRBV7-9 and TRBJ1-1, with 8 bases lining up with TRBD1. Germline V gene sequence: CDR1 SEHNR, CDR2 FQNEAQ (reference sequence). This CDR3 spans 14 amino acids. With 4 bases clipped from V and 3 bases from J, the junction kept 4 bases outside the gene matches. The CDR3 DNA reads TGTGCCAGCAGCTACCTGGACAGGGACACTGAAGCTTTCTTT. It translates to CASSYLDRDTEAFF.